This passage covers 21 T cell receptor delta chains from one sample sequenced in a study of gamma-delta T cells after stem cell transplantation (dated by TCRdb to the mid-2010s). Library preparation was by RT-PCR. Sequencer: Illumina MiSeq. TCRdb processed the public reads again with the CATT caller, after which rows with matching DNA were combined. Present in this sample are over a thousand delta-chain clones, about 4% of which were seen just once. Together, the top ten hold around 51% of the sample. Sequenced input: gamma-delta T cells. The receptor source for this set is a human donor. It is not recorded whose cells these are; they may come from a transplant donor.

This clone is termed large. Other nucleotide sequences from this sample produce the same CDR3. The chain uses TRDV2 and TRDJ3, with a weak D call TRDD3 (5 bases). CDR1 is GEAIGNYY and CDR2 is EKD in the germline V gene. Trimming took 0 bases from V and 0 from J, leaving 11 bases between them. The CDR3 extends over 18 amino acids. The CDR3, as DNA: TGTGCCTGTGACACCGCTGGGACCCACTCCTGGGACACCCGACAGATGTTTTTC. This sequence encodes CACDTAGTHSWDTRQMFF.

A few counts support this clone. A much larger clone differs from this one at a single base, so this may be a read error. This sample includes further DNA sequences coding for the same CDR3. The rearrangement uses TRDV2 and TRDJ1; TRDD3 matches 7 bases. Germline V lookup: CDR1 GEAIGNYY, CDR2 EKD. The CDR3 spans 15 residues. CDR3 residues: CACDGVGDYTDKLIF. CDR3 coding DNA: TGTGCTTGTGACGGGGTGGGGGACTACACCGATAAACTCATCTTT.

Comment on this clone: One base separates it from a far larger clone, so it is likely a read error. The same CDR3 arises from other DNA sequences in this sample as well. The chain combines TRDV2 with TRDJ1; 11 bases fit TRDD3. Germline V gene sequence: CDR1 GEAIGNYY, CDR2 EKD. The CDR3 length is 16 residues. CDR3 bases: TGCGCCTGTGACACCGTGGTGGGGGATACGCCAAAGAAACTCATCTTT. It translates to CACDTVVGDTPKKLIF.

This clone was counted only a few times. A far more abundant clone sits one base away, making this likely a read error. Different DNA sequences within this sample yield the same CDR3. CDR3: CACDPAEAGGYGSWDTRQMFF. The CDR3 DNA reads as TGTGCCTGTGACCCCGCGGAGGCTGGGGGATACGGCTCATGGGACACCCGACAGATGTTTTTC. The chain links TRDV2 to TRDJ3, with 12 positions matching TRDD3. The germline CDR1 and CDR2 sequences are GEAIGNYY and EKD. The CDR3 sequence is 21 residues long. With V trimmed by 3 bases and J by 4 bases, 15 bases remained unmatched.

This clone showed up just a few times. A far larger clone is off by one base, so a read error is likely. The same CDR3 can be traced to other DNA sequences in this sample. The DNA for the CDR3 is TGTGCCTGTGACACCGTGGGTAACACCGATAAACTCATCTTT. Its protein product is CACDTVGNTDKLIF. The V gene is TRDV2, the J gene TRDJ1; no reliable D call. V dropped 0 bases and J dropped 0 bases, with 7 bases sitting between them. Germline lookup yields CDR1 GEAIGNYY and CDR2 EKD. The CDR3 covers 14 residues.

A few counts support this clone. The protein that TCRdb holds for this DNA derives from a much larger clone and differs from the translated DNA at residue 11, which likely indicates a read error; the protein shown here is translated from the DNA. This chain joins TRDV2 and TRDJ3, with TRDD3 identical over 10 bases. This CDR3 region has 19 residues. The germline gives CDR1 GEAIGNYY, CDR2 EKD. The J segment lost 2 bases and the V segment lost 1 base, leaving 7 bases of the junction unmatched. The CDR3 reads CACDTGGYRSPWDTRQMFF. CDR3 bases: TGTGCCTGTGACACTGGGGGATACCGAAGCCCCTGGGACACCCGACAGATGTTTTTC.

With respect to this clone: TCRdb pairs this DNA with a much larger clone's protein that differs at residue 12, likely a read error; the protein shown was translated from the DNA. The rearrangement joins TRDV2 to TRDJ2; 10 bases map to TRDD3. The CDR3 has 15 residues. Germline CDR1 is GEAIGNYY and CDR2 is EKD. The DNA for the CDR3 is TGTGCCTGTGAACTACTGGGGGATTTGACAGCACACCTCTTCTTT. It yields the protein CACELLGDLTAHLFF.

This clone was detected a few times. A far larger clone is one nucleotide away, so this likely arose from a read error. The same CDR3 arises from other DNA sequences in this sample as well. The chain uses TRDV2 and TRDJ1; 8 nucleotides line up with TRDD3. The germline gives CDR1 GEAIGNYY, CDR2 EKD. Trimming at V came to 3 bases and at J to 3 bases, leaving 11 bases not matched to a gene. The CDR3 runs 16 residues. CDR3 in amino acids: CACDALLGDTADKLIF. The DNA of the CDR3 is TGTGCCTGTGACGCCTTACTAGGGGATACTGCCGATAAACTCATCTTT.

By sample share, this clone is medium-sized. A far larger clone is one nucleotide away, so this likely arose from a read error. The chain employs TRDV2 and TRDJ3; TRDD3 aligns across 12 bases. Germline values: CDR1 GEAIGNYY, CDR2 EKD. The CDR3 extends over 20 amino acids. Trimming removed 3 bases from V and 7 bases from J; junction bases left unmatched: 15. The CDR3 sequence is CACDAADLGDTHKDTRQMFF. The CDR3 bases are TGTGCCTGTGACGCCGCAGACCTGGGGGATACGCATAAAGACACCCGACAGATGTTTTTC.

By share of the sample, this clone is medium-sized. With only one base between it and a far larger clone, this is likely a read error. The V gene is TRDV2, the J gene TRDJ1; TRDD3 agrees at 11 bases. Germline CDR1 GEAIGNYY, CDR2 EKD. The CDR3 totals 17 residues. Losses at the gene ends were 1 base for V and 0 bases for J; bases not matched to a gene: 6. CDR3 loop: CACDTLGDKLDTDKLIF. CDR3 coding DNA: TGTGCCTGTGACACACTGGGGGATAAACTGGACACCGATAAACTCATCTTT.

This clone showed up just a few times. A much bigger clone sits one base away, suggesting this may be a read error. The same CDR3 arises from other DNA sequences in this sample as well. J is TRDJ1 and V is TRDV2, with 7 nucleotides matching TRDD3. This CDR3 is built from 16 residues. The germline gives CDR1 GEAIGNYY, CDR2 EKD. The J segment lost 0 bases and the V segment lost 1 base, leaving 7 bases of the junction unmatched. This CDR3 reads CACDTVLGGNTDKLIF. For the CDR3, the DNA is TGTGCCTGTGACACGGTGCTGGGGGGAAACACCGATAAACTCATCTTT.

In regard to this clone: This DNA translates differently at residue 6 from the TCRdb protein, which is that of a much larger clone; a read error is likely, and the protein shown is the DNA's own translation. The genes are TRDV2 and TRDJ3; 12 positions agree with TRDD3. The CDR3 is 21 residues long. CDR1 is GEAIGNYY and CDR2 is EKD in the germline V gene. The V gene end was trimmed by 3 bases and the J gene end by 0 bases; junction bases not matched to a gene: 11. In DNA form, the CDR3 reads TGTGCCTGTGACCCCACGGAGGCTGGGGGATACGGCTCCTGGGACACCCGACAGATGTTTTTC. Protein product: CACDPTEAGGYGSWDTRQMFF.

This clone has a handful of counts. TCRdb has a much larger clone's protein, which differs at residue 10 from the translation of this DNA, likely because of a read error; what is shown is the protein translated from the DNA. V gene TRDV2 combines with J gene TRDJ1; D ambiguous. Between the trimmed V and J ends, which lost 3 bases and 1 base, there was a span of 20 bases. The CDR3 has 17 residues. Germline V gene data show CDR1 as GEAIGNYY and CDR2 as EKD. This CDR3 is CACDGLGVPRGTDKLIF. CDR3 nucleotide sequence: TGTGCCTGTGACGGCCTCGGGGTTCCCAGAGGCACCGATAAACTCATCTTT.

Concerning this clone: This DNA's translation and the protein TCRdb lists, from a much larger clone, do not match at residue 11, likely due to a read error; the protein shown is translated from the DNA. The V call is TRDV2, the J call TRDJ1, with 12 positions matching TRDD3. Germline CDR1 is GEAIGNYY and CDR2 is EKD. After removal of 3 bases from V and 4 bases from J, the junction contained 8 bases not matched to a gene. The length of the CDR3 is 16 residues. The CDR3 DNA follows: TGTGCCTGTGACGCCTTACTGGGGGATACTGTCGATAAACTCATCTTT. Protein: CACDALLGDTVDKLIF.

By share of the sample, this clone is medium-sized. This likely stems from a read error, as it lies one base from a far larger clone. The sample carries other DNA sequences with the same CDR3. The CDR3 sequence: CACDTADLGDTHKDTRQMFF. In nucleotides, the CDR3 is TGTGCCTGTGACACCGCAGACCTAGGGGATACGCATAAAGACACCCGACAGATGTTTTTC. The rearrangement links TRDV2 to TRDJ3; 9 positions agree with TRDD3. Germline CDR1 is GEAIGNYY and CDR2 is EKD. J was trimmed by 7 bases and V by 0 bases; bases with no gene match: 15. The CDR3 is made up of 20 amino acids.

About this clone: TCRdb's entry gives the protein of a much larger clone, which mismatches this DNA's translation at residue 15, likely from a read error; the protein reported here is translated from the DNA. The genes are TRDV2 and TRDJ1; 8 bases map to TRDD3. The CDR3 totals 17 residues. Germline CDR1 and CDR2: GEAIGNYY and EKD. The CDR3 nucleotides read TGTGCCTGTGACACCGTCGGACTGGGGGGAAACACCGATAAACCCATCTTT. Translation gives CACDTVGLGGNTDKPIF.

Details on this clone: A read error is the likely source, as a far larger clone sits one nucleotide away. The same CDR3 arises from other DNA sequences in this sample as well. CDR3 loop: CACDTVGLGGNTDKLIF. Written as DNA, the CDR3 is TGTGCCTGCGACACCGTCGGACTGGGGGGAAACACCGATAAACTCATCTTT. This chain connects TRDV2 to TRDJ1; 8 positions match TRDD3. CDR3 length equals 17 residues. Germline CDR1 is GEAIGNYY and CDR2 is EKD.

This clone was seen a few times. This sequence may be a read error, since a much larger clone differs from it by one base. This chain connects TRDV2 to TRDJ3, with 11 bases lining up with TRDD3. V shed 0 bases, J shed 0 bases, and the junction held 3 bases outside the gene matches. The CDR3 runs 19 residues. Germline V gene sequence: CDR1 GEAIGNYY, CDR2 EKD. CDR3 residues: CACDTVLGDISWDTRQMFF. Here the CDR3 DNA reads TGTGCCTGTGACACCGTACTGGGGGATATCTCCTGGGACACCCGACAGATGTTTTTC.

Notes on this clone: Being one base from a much bigger clone, this may be a read error. This CDR3 is also generated by other DNA sequences in the sample. The chain carries TRDV2 and TRDJ1; 7 bases map to TRDD3. The CDR3 consists of 15 residues. Germline CDR1 and CDR2: GEAIGNYY and EKD. With 4 bases clipped from V and 0 bases from J, the junction kept 7 bases outside the gene matches. In DNA, the CDR3 is TGTGCCTGTGATACAGTGGGGGGATACACCGATAAACTCATCTTT. It is translated as CACDTVGGYTDKLIF.

For this clone: With a much larger clone just one base away, this may be a read error. This chain uses TRDV2 with TRDJ1; 7 bases fit TRDD3. The germline V gene encodes CDR1 GEAIGNYY and CDR2 EKD. This CDR3 is 16 amino acids long. The junction had 8 bases not matched to a gene; V was cut back by 1 base and J by 1 base. CDR3 in amino acids: CACDTVLGGSTDKLIF. CDR3 nucleotide sequence: TGTGCCTGTGACACGGTGCTGGGGGGTAGCACCGATAAACTCATCTTT.

This clone is labeled as medium-sized. This chain joins TRDV2 and TRDJ3; TRDD3 matches 9 bases. CDR3 length: 22 residues. V lost 3 bases and J lost 0; bases outside the gene matches: 17. Looked up from germline, CDR1 is GEAIGNYY and CDR2 is EKD. The CDR3 DNA sequence: TGTGCCTGTGACGCAGTACTGGGGGAAATCTCTCCGAGCTCCTGGGACACCCGACAGATGTTTTTC. It translates to CACDAVLGEISPSSWDTRQMFF.